This note documents a single TCR beta chain sequence. A much larger clone differs from this one at a single base, so this may be a read error. Amplification targeted the TCR beta CDR3 regions, with RNA transcripts as the source material. Scientists carried out first-round RT-PCR using HTBI primers and then a second-round multiplex PCR. One entry per CDR3 protein results from TCRdb running MiXCR on the multiplex PCR reads. Among over a million distinct CDR3 sequences, 36% were seen once, and the ten largest hold 11%. The source of the sample is a study of Graves' ophthalmopathy and Graves' hyperthyroidism. Study as a whole: Researchers classed hyperthyroidism as stable given no ophthalmopathy within 18 months of follow-up.

The V gene's germline CDR1 is DFQATT and CDR2 SNEGSKA (reference sequence). The length of the CDR3 is 15 residues. The chain couples TRBV20-1 to TRBJ1-4; a weak D match, TRBD1 (5 bases). The origin of this receptor is an adult man with Graves' hyperthyroidism. The sequencing sample was made of peripheral blood or thyroid tissue (not recorded which). The CDR3 nucleotides are TGCAGTGCTGGAGAAGGCGGCAGGGATAATGAAAAACTGTTTTTT. The encoded protein is CSAGEGGRDNEKLFF.